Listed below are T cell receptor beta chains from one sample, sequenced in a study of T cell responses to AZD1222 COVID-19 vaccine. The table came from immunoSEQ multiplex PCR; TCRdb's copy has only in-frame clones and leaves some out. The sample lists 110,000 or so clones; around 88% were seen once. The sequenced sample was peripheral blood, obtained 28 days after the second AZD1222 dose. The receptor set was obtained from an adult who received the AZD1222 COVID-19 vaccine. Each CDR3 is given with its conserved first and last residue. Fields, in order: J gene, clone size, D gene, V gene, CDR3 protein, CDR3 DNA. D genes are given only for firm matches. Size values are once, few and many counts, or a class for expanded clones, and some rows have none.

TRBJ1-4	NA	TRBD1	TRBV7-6	CASSLIPAGQGTEKLFF	TGTGCCAGCAGCTTAATACCCGCTGGACAGGGGACTGAAAAACTGTTTTTT
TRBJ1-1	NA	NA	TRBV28	CASEKQGRSEAFF	TGTGCCAGTGAAAAGCAGGGGCGTAGTGAAGCTTTCTTT
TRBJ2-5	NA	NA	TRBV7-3	CASSRGTVVGETQYF	TGTGCCAGCAGCAGAGGGACGGTGGTTGGAGAGACCCAGTACTTC
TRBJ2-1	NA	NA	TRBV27	CASSLLDIRQVGNEQFF	TGTGCCAGCAGTTTATTGGATATCCGCCAGGTAGGAAATGAGCAGTTCTTC
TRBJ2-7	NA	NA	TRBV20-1	CSATPHGFF	TGCAGTGCCACGCCTCACGGGTTCTTC
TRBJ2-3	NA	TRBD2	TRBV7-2	CASSFWRGGADTQYF	TGTGCCAGCAGCTTTTGGCGGGGGGGGGCAGATACGCAGTATTTT
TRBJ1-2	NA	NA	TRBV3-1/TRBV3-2	CASSQQGFNYGYTF	TGTGCCAGCAGCCAACAGGGTTTCAACTATGGCTACACCTTC
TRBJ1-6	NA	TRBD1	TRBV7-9	CASSKGQGAGSPLHF	TGTGCCAGCAGCAAGGGACAGGGGGCTGGTTCACCCCTCCACTTT
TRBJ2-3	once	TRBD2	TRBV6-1	CASSEAGGSTDTQYF	TGTGCCAGCAGTGAGGCCGGGGGGAGCACAGATACGCAGTATTTT
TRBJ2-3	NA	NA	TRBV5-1	CASSFGITDTQYF	TGCGCCAGCAGTTTCGGGATCACAGATACGCAGTATTTT
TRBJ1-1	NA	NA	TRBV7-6	CASSPNSWAEAFF	TGTGCCAGCAGTCCAAACTCCTGGGCTGAAGCTTTCTTT
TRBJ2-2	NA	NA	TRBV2	CASSRGETGELFF	TGTGCCAGCAGCAGAGGGGAAACCGGGGAGCTGTTTTTT
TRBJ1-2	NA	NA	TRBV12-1	CASSYDRVVNYGYTF	TGTGCCAGCAGCTACGACAGGGTGGTTAACTATGGCTACACCTTC
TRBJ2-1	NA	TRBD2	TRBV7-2	CASSTYGGSYNEQFF	TGTGCCAGCAGCACCTACGGGGGGTCCTACAATGAGCAGTTCTTC
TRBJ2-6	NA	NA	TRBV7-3	CASSLIGTGSGANVLTF	TGTGCCAGCAGCTTAATCGGCACAGGCTCTGGGGCCAACGTCCTGACTTTC
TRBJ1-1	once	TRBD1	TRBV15	CATSRGQGQSGTEAFF	TGTGCCACCAGCCGAGGACAGGGACAATCCGGCACTGAAGCTTTCTTT
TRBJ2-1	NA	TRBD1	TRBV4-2	CASSHLTGTGAFF	TGTGCCAGCAGCCATCTAACCGGGACAGGGGCGTTCTTC